Reported below is one T cell receptor beta chain. Antigen specificity is unknown. This specimen comes from a study of shared clonotypes between healthy human individuals. Whole-study findings and limits: The authors sampled blood alone, and tissue repertoires likely differ. Clonotype sharing among donors likely depends on sequencing depth.

In the original processing: Sequence data from immunoSEQ were junction-only and lacked quality scores; consequently, filtering differed. Some clones are missing from TCRdb's copy, which holds only in-frame ones; the method was immunoSEQ multiplex PCR. That table supplies the V and J calls and clone size; D and trimming were determined from the DNA. Of hundreds of thousands of clones listed, roughly three quarters are singletons. V lost 4 bases to trimming and J lost 1 base, with 5 bases between them. The CDR3 is made up of 13 amino acids. Germline V gene data show CDR1 as KGHSH and CDR2 as LQKENI. This chain uses TRBV18 with TRBJ1-3; D ambiguous. The sample was PBMCs. The TCR originated in a woman aged 40 to 50 in good health. Some clones in this sample may be carry-over from other donors' samples. CDR3 in amino acids: CASSQGSGNTIYF. The CDR3 coding sequence is TGTGCCAGCTCACAGGGTTCTGGAAACACCATATATTTT.